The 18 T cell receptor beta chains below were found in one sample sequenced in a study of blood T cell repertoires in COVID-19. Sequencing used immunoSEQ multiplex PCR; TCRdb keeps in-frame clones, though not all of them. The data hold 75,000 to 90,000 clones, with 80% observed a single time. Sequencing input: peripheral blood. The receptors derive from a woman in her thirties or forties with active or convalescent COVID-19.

The CDR3 sequence: CASTGEGGINYGYTF. Here the CDR3 DNA reads TGTGCCAGCACCGGGGAGGGGGGTATTAACTATGGCTACACCTTC. The chain is built from TRBV2 and TRBJ1-2, with D possibly TRBD1 on 6 matching bases. V was trimmed by 7 bases and J by 1 base, leaving 16 bases between them. CDR1 and CDR2 (germline): SNHLY, FYNNEI. This CDR3 region has 15 residues.

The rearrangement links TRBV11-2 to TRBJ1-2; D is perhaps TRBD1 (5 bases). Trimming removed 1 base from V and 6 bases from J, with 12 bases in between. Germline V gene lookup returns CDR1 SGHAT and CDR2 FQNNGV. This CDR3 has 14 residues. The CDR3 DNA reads TGTGCCAGCAGCTTAGGTCCAGGGTACGATGGCTACACCTTC. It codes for CASSLGPGYDGYTF.

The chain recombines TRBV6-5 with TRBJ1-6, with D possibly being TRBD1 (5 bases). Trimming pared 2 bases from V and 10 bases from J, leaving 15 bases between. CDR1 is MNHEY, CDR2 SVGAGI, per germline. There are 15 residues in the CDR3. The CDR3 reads CASSYPREGGSPLHF. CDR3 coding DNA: TGTGCCAGCAGTTACCCCAGGGAGGGTGGGTCACCCCTCCACTTT.

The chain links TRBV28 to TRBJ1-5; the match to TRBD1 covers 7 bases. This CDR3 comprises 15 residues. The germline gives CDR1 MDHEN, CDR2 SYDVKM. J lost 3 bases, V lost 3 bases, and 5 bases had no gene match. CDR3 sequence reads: CASSFSGQANQPQHF. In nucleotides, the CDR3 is TGTGCCAGCAGTTTCAGTGGACAGGCCAATCAGCCCCAGCATTTT.

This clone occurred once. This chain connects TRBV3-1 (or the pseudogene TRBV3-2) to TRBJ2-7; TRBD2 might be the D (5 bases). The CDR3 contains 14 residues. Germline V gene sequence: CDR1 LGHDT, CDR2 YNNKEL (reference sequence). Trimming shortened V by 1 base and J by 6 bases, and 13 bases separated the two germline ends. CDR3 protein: CASSQGGNRGEQYF. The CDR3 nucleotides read TGTGCCAGCAGCCAAGGAGGCAACCGGGGCGAGCAGTACTTC.

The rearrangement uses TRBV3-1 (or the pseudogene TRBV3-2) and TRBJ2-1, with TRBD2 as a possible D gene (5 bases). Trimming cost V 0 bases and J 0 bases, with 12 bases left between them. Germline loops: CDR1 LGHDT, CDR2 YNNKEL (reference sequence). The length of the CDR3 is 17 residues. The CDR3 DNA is TGTGCCAGCAGCCAAGATGAGCCAGGAGGCTCCTACAATGAGCAGTTCTTC. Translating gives CASSQDEPGGSYNEQFF.

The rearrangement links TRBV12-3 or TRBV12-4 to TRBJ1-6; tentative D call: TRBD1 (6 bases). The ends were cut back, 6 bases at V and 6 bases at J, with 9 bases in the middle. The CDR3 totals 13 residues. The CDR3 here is CASSNRVNSPLHF. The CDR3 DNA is TGTGCCAGCAGCAACAGGGTTAATTCACCCCTCCACTTT.

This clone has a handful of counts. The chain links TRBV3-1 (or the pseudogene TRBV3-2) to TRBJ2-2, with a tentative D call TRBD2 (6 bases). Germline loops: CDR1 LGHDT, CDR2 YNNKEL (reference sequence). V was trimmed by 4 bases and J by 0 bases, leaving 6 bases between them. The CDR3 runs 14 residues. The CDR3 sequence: CASSLAANTGELFF. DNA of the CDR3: TGTGCCAGCAGCCTAGCGGCGAACACCGGGGAGCTGTTTTTT.

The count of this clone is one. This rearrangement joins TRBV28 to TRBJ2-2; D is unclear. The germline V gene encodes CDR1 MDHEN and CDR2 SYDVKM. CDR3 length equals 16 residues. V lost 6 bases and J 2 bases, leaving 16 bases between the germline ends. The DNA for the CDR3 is TGTGCCAGCAGCTTTCACTTCCGCTTAAACACCGGGGAGCTGTTTTTT. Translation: CASSFHFRLNTGELFF.

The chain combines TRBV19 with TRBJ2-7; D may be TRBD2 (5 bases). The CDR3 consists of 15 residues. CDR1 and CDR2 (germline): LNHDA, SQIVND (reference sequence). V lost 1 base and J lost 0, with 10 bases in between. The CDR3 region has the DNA TGTGCCAGTAGTATAGCCGGGGTCGGCTCCTACGAGCAGTACTTC. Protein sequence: CASSIAGVGSYEQYF.

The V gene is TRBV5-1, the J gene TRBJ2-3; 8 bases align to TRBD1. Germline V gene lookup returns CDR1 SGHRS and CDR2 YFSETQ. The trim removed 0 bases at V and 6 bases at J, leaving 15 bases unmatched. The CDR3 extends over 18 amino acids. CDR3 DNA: TGCGCCAGCAGCTTGGTTCCAGGGGGCCCGACAGGGTATGATACGCAGTATTTT. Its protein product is CASSLVPGGPTGYDTQYF.

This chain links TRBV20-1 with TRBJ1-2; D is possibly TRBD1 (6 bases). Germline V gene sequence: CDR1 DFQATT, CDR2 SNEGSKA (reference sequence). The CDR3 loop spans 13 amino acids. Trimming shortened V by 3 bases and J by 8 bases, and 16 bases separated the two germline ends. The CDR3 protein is CSASGGQGYGYTF. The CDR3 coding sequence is TGCAGTGCTAGTGGGGGCCAGGGTTACGGCTACACCTTC.

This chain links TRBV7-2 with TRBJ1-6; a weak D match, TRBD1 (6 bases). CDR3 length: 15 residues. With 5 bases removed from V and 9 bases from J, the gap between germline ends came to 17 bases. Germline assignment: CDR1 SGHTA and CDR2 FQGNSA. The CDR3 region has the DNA TGTGCCAGCAGCCCCCCGGGACACCTTTCTTCACCCCTCCACTTT. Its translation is CASSPPGHLSSPLHF. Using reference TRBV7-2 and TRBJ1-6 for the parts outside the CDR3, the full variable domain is GAGVSQSPSNKVTEKGKDVELRCDPISGHTALYWYRQSLGQGLEFLIYFQGNSAPDKSGLPSDRFSAERTGGSVSTLTIQRTQQEDSAVYLCASSPPGHLSSPLHFGNGTRLTVT.

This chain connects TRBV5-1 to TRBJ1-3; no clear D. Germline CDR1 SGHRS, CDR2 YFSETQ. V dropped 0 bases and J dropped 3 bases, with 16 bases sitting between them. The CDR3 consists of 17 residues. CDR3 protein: CASSLGTEGTFGNTIYF. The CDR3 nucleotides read TGCGCCAGCAGCTTGGGAACAGAGGGCACATTTGGAAACACCATATATTTT.

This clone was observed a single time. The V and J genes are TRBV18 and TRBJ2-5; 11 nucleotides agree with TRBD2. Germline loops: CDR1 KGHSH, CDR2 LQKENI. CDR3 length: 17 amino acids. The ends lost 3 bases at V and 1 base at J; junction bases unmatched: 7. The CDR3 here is CASSPASGGTRQETQYF. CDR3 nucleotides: TGTGCCAGCTCACCGGCTAGCGGGGGGACACGCCAAGAGACCCAGTACTTC.

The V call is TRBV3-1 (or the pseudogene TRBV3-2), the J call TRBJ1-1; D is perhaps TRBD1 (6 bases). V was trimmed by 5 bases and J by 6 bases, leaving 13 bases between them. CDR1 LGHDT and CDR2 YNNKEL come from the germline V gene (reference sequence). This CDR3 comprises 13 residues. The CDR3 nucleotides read TGTGCCAGCAGCGGCGGGGGGCGGGCTGAAGCTTTCTTT. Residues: CASSGGGRAEAFF.

CDR3 in DNA: TGTGCCAGCAGCTTTGACGGGGGAGGGCGGGACACCGGGGAGCTGTTTTTT. Amino acids: CASSFDGGGRDTGELFF. The V call is TRBV5-4, the J call TRBJ2-2; 7 bases fit TRBD2. The CDR3 is 17 residues long. V gave up 2 bases and J gave up 3 bases; unmatched junction bases: 10. Germline V CDR1 and CDR2: SGHNT, YYREEE (reference sequence).

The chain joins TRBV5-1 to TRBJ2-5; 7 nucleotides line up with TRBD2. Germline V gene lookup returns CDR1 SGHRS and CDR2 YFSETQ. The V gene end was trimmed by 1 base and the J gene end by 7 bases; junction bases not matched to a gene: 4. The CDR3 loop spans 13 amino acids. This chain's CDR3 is CASSLWWGGTQYF. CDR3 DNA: TGCGCCAGCAGCTTGTGGTGGGGGGGGACCCAGTACTTC.